The 13 T cell receptor beta chains below were found in one sample sequenced in a study of T-cell memory formation after mild COVID-19. MiXCR was run by TCRdb on the 5' RACE reads, yielding one entry per CDR3 protein. This table holds under 200,000 distinct CDR3 sequences, roughly 13% found once. The sample comprised PBMCs or a T cell subset sorted from them (not recorded which). Every receptor here comes from a man younger than 35 who had mild COVID-19 (a few samples of this study predate the infection). Cell type and time point are not known.

This clonotype came up a few times. The genes are TRBV4-2 and TRBJ2-3; no definite D call. Germline assignment: CDR1 LGHNA and CDR2 YNFKEQ. Deletions cut 0 bases from V and 4 bases from J, with 11 bases between. This CDR3 contains 15 residues. The CDR3 spells CASSQDSLVADTQYF. The CDR3 bases are TGTGCCAGCAGCCAAGATTCCCTGGTCGCAGATACGCAGTATTTT.

As to this clonotype: Just one base apart from a much larger clone, this may be a read error. Written as DNA, the CDR3 is TGTGCCTGCAGCGCCTACTTGGATACGCAGTATTTT. Its translation is CACSAYLDTQYF. The chain employs TRBV7-6 and TRBJ2-3, with unresolved D. Germline lookup yields CDR1 SGHVS and CDR2 FNYEAQ. There are 12 residues in the CDR3.

V and J are TRBV14 and TRBJ2-5; a weak D match, TRBD1 (6 bases). The CDR3 has 16 residues. Trimming took 3 bases from V and 5 from J, leaving 19 bases between them. Germline CDR1 and CDR2: SGHDN and FVKESK. The DNA of the CDR3 is TGTGCCAGCAGCCAGCGAAATACAGGGTTGAGGGAGACCCAGTACTTC. Protein product: CASSQRNTGLRETQYF.

The table lists this clonotype with many counts. The chain is built from TRBV6-2 or TRBV6-3 and TRBJ1-5; 8 bases are a match to TRBD1. V dropped 6 bases and J dropped 3; count of bases not matched to a gene: 4. This CDR3 is 14 amino acids long. CDR1 and CDR2 from the germline V gene are MNHEY and SVGEGT. The CDR3 protein is CASSQDRANQPQHF. The CDR3 coding sequence is TGTGCCAGCAGCCAGGACAGGGCCAATCAGCCCCAGCATTTT.

This clonotype appeared many times. The DNA of the CDR3 is TGTGCCAGCAGTTTAGCGGGGGGAAACACCGGGGAGCTGTTTTTT. Protein sequence: CASSLAGGNTGELFF. This chain uses TRBV12-3 or TRBV12-4 with TRBJ2-2; maybe TRBD2 (6 bases). The ends were cut back, 0 bases at V and 2 bases at J, with 7 bases in the middle. The CDR3 length is 15 residues.

CDR3 DNA sequence: TGTGCCAGCAGTTTACTCGGGGAGGGTACGCAGTATTTT. It codes for CASSLLGEGTQYF. The rearrangement links TRBV12-3 or TRBV12-4 to TRBJ2-3; 7 positions match TRBD2. V lost 2 bases, J lost 8 bases, and 4 bases stayed unmatched. CDR3 length: 13 amino acids.

The sample holds a few counts of this clonotype. V is TRBV12-3 or TRBV12-4 and J is TRBJ2-3; no definite D call. Trimming stripped 3 bases from V and 0 bases from J, with 10 bases between. CDR3 size: 15 residues. The CDR3 loop reads CASSFPDRSTDTQYF. CDR3 sequence (DNA): TGTGCCAGCAGTTTCCCGGATCGTAGCACAGATACGCAGTATTTT.

This clonotype has ten or more counts. The chain uses TRBV24-1 and TRBJ2-6; D not certain. This CDR3 has 15 amino acids. Germline CDR1 and CDR2: KGHDR and SFDVKD. Trimming took off 1 base at V and 0 bases at J, with 3 bases between the two ends. CDR3 loop: CATSDFSSGANVLTF. The DNA for the CDR3 is TGTGCCACCAGTGATTTCAGCTCTGGGGCCAACGTCCTGACTTTC.

This clonotype was seen only a few times. At one boundary the junction diverges from the germline segment, which might be a read error. The chain has TRBV30 and TRBJ2-7; TRBD2 matches 8 bases. The CDR3 extends over 13 amino acids. Germline assignment: CDR1 GTSNPN and CDR2 SVGIG (reference sequence). The CDR3 DNA sequence: TGCGCCGGCTTAGCGGGGAGCTCCTACGAGCAGTACTTC. Its protein is CAGLAGSSYEQYF. Filled out from reference TRBV30 and TRBJ2-7, the complete variable domain reads SQTIHQWPATLVQPVGSPLSLECTVEGTSNPNLYWYRQAAGRGLQLLFYSVGIGQISSEVPQNLSASRPQDRQFILSSKKLLLSDSGFYLCAGLAGSSYEQYFGPGTRLTVT.

The rearrangement joins TRBV20-1 to TRBJ2-3; unclear D gene. Deletions cut 0 bases from V and 6 bases from J, with 13 bases between. The length of the CDR3 is 14 residues. In germline, CDR1 is DFQATT, CDR2 SNEGSKA (reference sequence). The CDR3 sequence is CSAREGAFVDTQYF. The CDR3 DNA reads TGCAGTGCTAGAGAAGGAGCCTTCGTGGATACGCAGTATTTT.

This chain uses TRBV24-1 with TRBJ2-2; D is undetermined. Germline loops: CDR1 KGHDR, CDR2 SFDVKD. V lost 1 base and J 2 bases, leaving 10 bases between the germline ends. There are 16 residues in the CDR3. The CDR3 DNA follows: TGTGCCACCAGTGATTTTAGGCGGAAAAACACCGGGGAGCTGTTTTTT. Translation: CATSDFRRKNTGELFF.

This clonotype has a handful of counts. This rearrangement joins TRBV7-2 to TRBJ2-6; no clear D gene. The CDR3 runs 16 residues. Germline V gives CDR1 SGHTA, CDR2 FQGNSA. With 5 bases removed from V and 0 bases from J, the gap between germline ends came to 11 bases. The CDR3 bases are TGTGCCAGCAGCACCCGACCAGGCTCTGGGGCCAACGTCCTGACTTTC. Translated, it gives CASSTRPGSGANVLTF.

The chain recombines TRBV7-3 with TRBJ1-3, with TRBD1 as a possible D gene (5 bases). Germline V gives CDR1 SGHTA, CDR2 FQGTGA. This CDR3 has 13 residues. V shed 10 bases and J shed 2 bases, with 12 bases lying between them. The CDR3 sequence: CANRTRTGNTIYF. Here the CDR3 DNA reads TGTGCCAACCGGACAAGAACTGGAAACACCATATATTTT.